This T cell receptor beta chain was identified in a study of monozygotic twins with inflammatory bowel disease. Study-level results: Reduced clonotype sharing with other individuals was observed in IBD patients relative to healthy twins, especially with disease activity.

For this clonotype: The antigen remains undetermined.

CDR1 is SGHTA, CDR2 FQGNSA, per germline. The CDR3 length is 15 residues. The UMIs contained a 6-nucleotide sample barcode. They were added by template switching during cDNA synthesis. Two rounds of nested PCR, of roughly 17 and 9 cycles, were run on TCRalpha and TCRbeta cDNA. No DNA is given; TCRdb re-called the 5' RACE reads and lists each CDR3 protein once. In all, the sample yields around 450,000 distinct CDR3 sequences. V usage is TRBV7-2 and J usage is TRBJ1-2; TCRdb names TRBD1, which stays unverified in the absence of DNA. The receptor was derived from a human donor with ulcerative colitis or Crohn's disease, or a healthy co-twin of an affected twin (not recorded which). Source material: blood. The CDR3 region is CASSPSSGTGYGYTF.